This T cell receptor (beta chain) originates from a study of cytomegalovirus exposure and HLA in healthy donors (dated by TCRdb to about 2017). With regard to the full study: An earlier analysis of roughly 500 of the donors reported approximately 290 Gb of sequence data and about 100 million unique TCR beta sequences from 190 million or so T cells. An early release that covered some 630 HLA-typed donors contained approximately 300 gigabases of sequencing data and around 85 million unique TCR sequences. Of the roughly 400 genotyped donors, 65% to 90% fell in the genetic ancestry cluster associated with self-reported Caucasian donors. The aim of the study was to test whether cataloging public T cell receptors could identify signatures of past pathogen exposure. The study profiled the T cell repertoires of hundreds of subjects by immunosequencing and related them to cytomegalovirus serostatus. Along with the 666-subject first cohort, a separate validation cohort of over a hundred different subjects was used. High-throughput TCR immunosequencing, statistical association of individual TCRs with disease status, and machine learning were combined to predict cytomegalovirus infection status. To study patterns of TCR occurrence, a later analysis re-analyzed previously published TCR beta repertoires from under 750 donors and added high-resolution HLA genotyping. Rather than using new phenotypic data, the later analysis identified candidate immune exposures from TCR beta sequences and from how often those sequences occurred across donors. An earlier analysis of around 540 of the donors applied high-throughput TCR beta sequencing to assess whether each TCR beta V gene segment acted as functional or pseudogenic. Alongside the repertoire data, information on donor age, sex, ethnicity and CMV serostatus was compiled. Genome-wide SNP genotypes for about three fifths of the roughly 700 donors were used in a later genetic analysis, which treated that subset as a discovery cohort. All discovery cohort repertoires had been generated on a single sequencing platform. HLA typing included class I and class II loci at four-digit resolution. Typing coverage varied by locus: about 629-630 donors for A, B, C, DRB1 and DQB1; approximately 500 for DQA1; 600 to 610 for DPA1; 450 to 480 for DPB1. Five DR-DQ haplotypes were treated as single units for association and clustering because of strong linkage in the cohort. Among a few hundred genotyped donors of the cohort, an average of approximately 230,000 unique TCR beta nucleotide sequences were sequenced per donor, around 18% of them non-productive.

Library construction relied on the immunoSEQ multiplex PCR assay. For the multiplex PCR, a mixture combining 60 forward primers for TCR Vbeta segments and 13 reverse primers for TCR Jbeta segments was used. The CDR3 region of rearranged TCR beta genes was amplified from genomic DNA with a multiplex PCR assay. The Illumina HiSeq System was used to sequence the amplified TCR beta libraries as 87-base-pair reads. In the source study's methods: In a later analysis, around 80 million unique TCR beta chains were counted across the approximately 640 repertoires, and roughly 10 million of these chains were shared by at least two donors. A nearest-neighbor algorithm error-corrected the raw reads and collapsed the reads into unique sequences, merging closely related sequences to remove PCR and sequencing errors. Alignment of CDR3 sequences to IMGT reference sequences was used to assign V, D and J gene segments. Each retained sequence needed at least a six-nucleotide match to both a V gene segment and a J gene segment. A rearrangement counted as productive if the CDR3 had no stop codons and remained in frame with V and J, and every other rearrangement counted as non-productive. Following IMGT convention, CDR3 was defined as the stretch from the second conserved V-encoded cysteine up to the conserved J-encoded phenylalanine. The earlier analysis of some 540 of the donors excluded any sequence lacking an unambiguous match to a single V gene segment. In an earlier analysis of approximately 560 of the donors, a V segment was called functional when productive rearrangements were above 56.7%, and segregating when the standard deviation between donors exceeded 5%. A statistical classification framework was built for diagnosing cytomegalovirus status from the catalog of TCR beta chain sequences. In a later analysis, TCR nucleotide sequences were compared against IMGT/GENE-DB human TR gene sequences so that V and J genes could be assigned. A later analysis assigned CDR3 sequences and most-parsimonious VDJ recombination scenarios with the TCRdist pipeline. In a later analysis, each TCR beta chain was defined by its CDR3 amino acid sequence together with its V-gene family, and reads without a unique V-gene family were excluded. In a later analysis, around 600 highly shared, low-generation-probability nucleotide sequences were removed to address suspected cross-contamination and a sequencing artifact. In a later analysis, a clonal expansion index for each public chain was calculated from normalized within-repertoire ranks of inferred template counts. In a later analysis, generation probabilities were computed with a VDJ recombination model fitted to out-of-frame rearrangements, and the resulting probabilities were checked against IGoR. In a later analysis, TCR-TCR, TCR-HLA and TCR-CMV co-occurrence was scored with hypergeometric tests, and a repertoire-size bias correction was applied to TCR pairs. A later analysis estimated false discovery rates by permuting HLA or CMV assignments 20 times. A later analysis grouped co-occurring TCRs with DBSCAN, adding TCRdist sequence similarity when clustering within HLA-allele-positive subsets. Repertoires with fewer than 30,000 or more than 120,000 public chains were left out of co-occurrence clustering, as were five repertoires with anomalous nucleotide sharing. TCRdb provides this immuneACCESS table in a form limited to in-frame rearrangements. Some clones are lacking; in checked studies, under half of them reflect an unresolved V gene, and why the rest are absent is not known. V, J and clone size are taken as reported in that table, and D and trimming were inferred from the DNA itself. Present in this sample are some 100,000 clones, 70% to 80% of which were seen just once. Over 4% of the sample lies in the top ten.

The full study reports these points: Sequencing depth was assumed to be roughly uniform across donors in the presence/absence analyses, though that assumption may not hold. Correlated functional status among segregating V segments might be attributable to linkage disequilibrium, but an unknown experimental factor could not be ruled out. In both the original and validation cohorts, the classifier was reported to diagnose cytomegalovirus status with high specificity and sensitivity. CMV serostatus was the only immune exposure information available for the cohort. A later analysis associated 15,000 or so TCR beta sequences with specific HLA alleles at a false discovery rate of 0.05. Strong co-occurrence of HLA alleles, especially DR and DQ, made assigning TCR associations to individual alleles difficult. Some IMGT-functional V segments, including TRBV6-2 and TRBV6-3, could not be distinguished by the 87-base-pair reads and were therefore excluded. According to a later genetic analysis, donors in an Asian-associated ancestry cluster had fewer N-insertions in productive TCRs than the roughly 670-donor mean. Because counts were too low, roughly 16 rarely observed V segments, including chromosome 9 orphons, were left out of the earlier analysis of roughly 600 of the donors. This cohort had only TCR beta chains sequenced, and the lack of alpha or paired-chain data limited which features could be detected. In a later analysis, the rate of TCR association differed among HLA loci, with DRB1 alleles having the most associated TCRs and HLA-C alleles having the fewest. The study gave a list of under 200 TCR beta chains associated with cytomegalovirus. Because HLA typing was unavailable for some donors at each locus, only the typed subset was used in association tests. A further reported finding was that TCR beta sequences accurately predicted the HLA-A and HLA-B alleles for most subjects in the first cohort. V-gene and J-gene trimming of TCR beta chains was associated with a missense DCLRE1C variant in a later genetic analysis, and the association was replicated in an independent cohort. Compared with equally common non-associated chains, HLA-associated TCR beta chains in a later analysis were more clonally expanded and had lower generation probabilities. According to a later analysis, most CMV-associated TCR beta chains appeared to be HLA-restricted, and the HLA associations seemed to be driven largely by CMV exposure. In vitro tests confirmed that a few of the cytomegalovirus-associated TCR beta chains recognize cytomegalovirus antigens. A later analysis reported that several top co-occurrence clusters appeared linked to parvovirus B19, influenza, CMV and Epstein-Barr virus. In an earlier analysis of 587 of the donors, most TCR beta V segments were observed in productive rearrangements about 90% or about 30% of the time, broadly matching IMGT annotations. Most TCR sequences were observed very rarely across donors, whereas some public TCRs were present in many individuals. A cluster of highly shared sequence variants was judged likely to represent a technical artifact of the sequencing pipeline. The authors suggested that the approach could potentially be generalized to other disease states and immunological phenotypes.

For this clone: There is no known antigen for this receptor. Base qualities are missing; no much larger clone stands one base away.

The cohort consisted of hundreds of healthy bone marrow donors. At the time of sampling, every cohort member was nominally healthy, though immune exposures that went unrecorded were likely present. The donor was CMV seropositive and belonged to the group of 250 to 300 seropositive cohort members. Each donor provided a peripheral blood sample, and peripheral blood mononuclear cells were used for TCR beta sequencing. The Qiagen DNeasy Blood Extraction Kit was used to extract genomic DNA from the blood cell samples. V loses 4 bases of germline sequence and J loses 6 bases, and the interval between the two ends is 13 bases. From cysteine to phenylalanine, the CDR3 is 12 amino acids long. Of the read, only the CDR3 DNA is kept; its 36 bases are in frame from base 1. CDR1 and CDR2, per the germline V gene, are SQVTM and ANQGSEA.

The sequence was collected from a female donor in good health and CMV-seropositive. This chain joins TRBV29-1 to TRBJ2-7; a weak D assignment points to TRBD2 (7 bases agree). Sequenced input: PBMCs. The CDR3 region: CSVGRGGAEQYF. The DNA sequence follows: TGCAGCGTTGGTAGGGGGGGGGCCGAGCAGTACTTC.